The rows below give T cell receptor beta chains drawn from one sample of a study of shared clonotypes between healthy human individuals. Here immunoSEQ multiplex PCR was the method, and the copy in TCRdb shows in-frame clones only, minus some. The data contain some 1,100,000 clones, 78% of them singletons. The specimen was memory CD4+ T cells from PBMCs. Receptors were obtained from a man between 18 and 29 years old in good health. Some clones in this sample may be carry-over from other donors' samples. CDR3s include the opening cysteine and the closing phenylalanine or tryptophan. D genes are given only for firm matches. The size field is filled for only some rows; it gives once, few, many or a size class.

DNA	CDR3	V	size	J	D
TGTGCATGGAGGCGGGGGTCCACTGAAGCTTTCTTT	CAWRRGSTEAFF	TRBV30	few	TRBJ1-1	.
TGTGCCAGCAGCGTAGACGACACTGAAGCTTTCTTT	CASSVDDTEAFF	TRBV9	.	TRBJ1-1	.
TGTGCCAGCAGAAGACAGACAACTTCTGGAAACACCATATATTTT	CASRRQTTSGNTIYF	TRBV2	.	TRBJ1-3	.
TGTGCCATCAGACCGGGACAGTCGCCCCCCGGGGAGCTGTTTTTT	CAIRPGQSPPGELFF	TRBV10-3	.	TRBJ2-2	TRBD1
TGTGCCAGCAGCCCGATTAAGGGGGACAGGGGTAGCTCCTACGAGCAGTACTTC	CASSPIKGDRGSSYEQYF	TRBV11-2	.	TRBJ2-7	TRBD1
TGTGCCAGCAGCCCTCGACTAGGGGCCTACGAGCAGTACTTC	CASSPRLGAYEQYF	TRBV5-6	.	TRBJ2-7	.
TGTGCCAGCAATCCGAGCGGAATATACAATGAGCAGTTCTTC	CASNPSGIYNEQFF	TRBV28	once	TRBJ2-1	.
TGTGCCAGCAGCCGAAGACAGGCCCCCTACGAGCAGTACTTC	CASSRRQAPYEQYF	TRBV5-4	.	TRBJ2-7	.
TGTGCCAGCAGCCCCATTGGAGCCGGGGGAGAGACCCAGTACTTC	CASSPIGAGGETQYF	TRBV7-9	.	TRBJ2-5	.
TGCGCCAGCAGAGAAGGCCTAGCGATGGGGGGGTTGGAGACCCAGTACTTC	CASREGLAMGGLETQYF	TRBV5-1	.	TRBJ2-5	TRBD2
TGCAGCGTTGGGGTAGCGGCAGCCGGGGAGCTGTTTTTT	CSVGVAAAGELFF	TRBV29-1	.	TRBJ2-2	.
TGTGCCAGCAGTTACCCCAGAAGCGCGAGTTTCGAGCAGTACTTC	CASSYPRSASFEQYF	TRBV6-6	.	TRBJ2-7	.
TGCAGCGGTGGGGAGGCCCAAGAGACCCAGTACTTC	CSGGEAQETQYF	TRBV29-1	.	TRBJ2-5	.
TGTGCCAGCAGTTTAGGCCTGGGGAACACTGAAGCTTTCTTT	CASSLGLGNTEAFF	TRBV28	.	TRBJ1-1	.
TGTGCCAGCAGCCCCAGGATTGCCTACGAGCAGTACTTC	CASSPRIAYEQYF	TRBV11-2	.	TRBJ2-7	.
TGTGCCAGCAGCCCTCAGGGGTGGCAGAACACTGAAGCTTTCTTT	CASSPQGWQNTEAFF	TRBV9	few	TRBJ1-1	.
TGTGCCAGCAGGCCATACAGGGATGAGCAGTTCTTC	CASRPYRDEQFF	TRBV7-9	.	TRBJ2-1	.
TGTGCCAGCACCCCCCGGACTAGCGGGATGTGGTATTACGAGCAGTACTTC	CASTPRTSGMWYYEQYF	TRBV14	.	TRBJ2-7	TRBD2
TGCGCCAGCAGCCAAGGTTGGACTAGCGGATACAATGAGCAGTTCTTC	CASSQGWTSGYNEQFF	TRBV4-1	.	TRBJ2-1	TRBD2
TGCGCCAGCAGCTTGGGTCCCGGGACAGGGGGCAGCTACAATGAGCAGTTCTTC	CASSLGPGTGGSYNEQFF	TRBV5-1	.	TRBJ2-1	TRBD1
TGTGCCAGCGGGCAGGGGACTGTCCGGAATGAAAAACTGTTTTTT	CASGQGTVRNEKLFF	TRBV2	.	TRBJ1-4	.
TGTGCCAGCAGCCCTTCGACCAAGGCCGGGGAGCTGTTTTTT	CASSPSTKAGELFF	TRBV7-7	many	TRBJ2-2	.
TGTGCCAGTAGTACGGTGGGCGAGCAGTACTTC	CASSTVGEQYF	TRBV19	.	TRBJ2-7	.
TGTGCCAGCAGTTCCTCGGATGAGCAGTTCTTC	CASSSSDEQFF	TRBV6-6	.	TRBJ2-1	.
TGCGCCAGCAGCTTGGGGGGACGGATTAATGAAAAACTGTTTTTT	CASSLGGRINEKLFF	TRBV5-1	.	TRBJ1-4	.
TGTGCCAGCAGGACAGCCACGTACCGCTCCTACGAGCAGTACTTC	CASRTATYRSYEQYF	TRBV6-1	.	TRBJ2-7	.
TGTGCCAGCAGCCCCTACGGACAGGGCACAACCTACGAGCAGTACTTC	CASSPYGQGTTYEQYF	TRBV11-2	.	TRBJ2-7	TRBD1